This T cell receptor (beta chain) comes out of a study of T cells in Graves' hyperthyroidism and ophthalmopathy. This clonotype showed up many times. What it binds is not known. General study results and limits: The model anticipated ophthalmopathy a median around six months pre-onset. Separation of ophthalmopathy from stable hyperthyroidism was achieved by a 13 V-J model.

Researchers took RNA transcripts and amplified the TCR beta CDR3 regions from them. Carried out on the TCR CDR3, a first-round RT-PCR used the HTBI primer set. MiXCR, applied by TCRdb to the multiplex PCR reads, yields one record per CDR3 protein. Here the sample spans hundreds of thousands of distinct CDR3 sequences, about 14% being singletons. Diagnostic decisions used clinical symptoms, serum thyroxine and TRAb, thyroid ultrasound and orbital computed tomography. The CDR3 totals 14 residues. Deletions cut 6 bases from V and 1 base from J, with 15 bases between. Germline values: CDR1 DFQATT, CDR2 SNEGSKA (reference sequence).

The genes are TRBV20-1 and TRBJ1-1; TRBD1 might be the D (5 bases). The clonotype comes from a woman in her forties or fifties with Graves' ophthalmopathy. Sequencing input: blood. The CDR3 region has the DNA TGCAGTGCCGCAACCTGGACACCGAACACTGAAGCTTTCTTT. Protein product: CSAATWTPNTEAFF.